The source of this T cell receptor (beta chain) is a study of shared clonotypes between healthy human individuals. Study context: Used for every donor were three CD4 naive, three CD4 memory, two CD8 naive and one CD8 memory plate. Regarding the study as a whole: Non-shared clonotypes were found to have lower generation probabilities than the clonotypes that were shared by all four of the sorted-subset donors.

The method was immunoSEQ multiplex PCR; TCRdb's version includes in-frame clones alone and lacks a portion of them. The sample lists over a million clones; about four fifths were seen once. Memory CD4+ cells were the fraction left after CD45RA+ naive selection. The length of the CDR3 is 12 residues. The sample holds many counts of this clone. As yet, its antigen is unknown. This TCR was sampled from a man in his late teens or twenties in good health. Some clones in this sample may be carry-over from other donors' samples. This chain joins TRBV12-1 and TRBJ1-1. TRBV12-1 is labeled a pseudogene. What was sequenced was memory CD4+ T cells from PBMCs. Subset given: CD45RA-negative fraction. CDR3 sequence (DNA): TGTGCCAGCAGCCCCCGGAGGAAAGAAGCTTTCTTT. Its translation: CASSPRRKEAFF.